This TCR beta chain was identified in a study of blood T cells in healthy people across ages. Germline CDR1 reads ENHRY; CDR2 reads SYGVKD. CDR3 size: 15 residues. A J-beta primer mix and a sample-barcoded 5' primer were used in a second PCR of roughly 6 to 11 cycles. In TCRdb, the 5' RACE reads were re-called with MiXCR into one record per CDR3 protein. The data contain 600,000 or so distinct CDR3 sequences, approximately 30% of them singletons. Regarding this clonotype: As yet, its antigen is unknown. The junction differs from germline at one of its ends, possibly a read error.

Study-level points and caveats: More naive CD4+ cells and higher diversity marked long-lived donors relative to aged donors. Older age coincided with a roughly linear decline in TCR beta diversity per million T cells. It was found that TCR beta diversity correlated strongly with the percentage of naive T cells.

The chain carries TRBV10-3 and TRBJ1-6; 8 nucleotides line up with TRBD1. This receptor was identified in a woman aged 80 or over in good health. The sample comprised blood. DNA of the CDR3: TGTGCCATCAGCACAATGGACAGGGCGGGTTCACCCCGCCACTTT. Amino acid sequence: CAISTMDRAGSPRHF.